Listed below are T cell receptor beta chains from one sample, sequenced in a study of beta chain features in type 1 diabetes. TCRdb's table, derived via immunoSEQ multiplex PCR, lists solely in-frame clones and lacks some. In the table there are under 800,000 clones, 15% of which are singletons. What was sequenced was naive CD4+ T cells from blood. These receptors were collected from a man aged 18 to 29 in good health. CDR3s include the opening cysteine and the closing phenylalanine or tryptophan. The order of the fields is J gene, V gene, D gene, clone size, CDR3 protein, CDR3 DNA. A D gene is named only where the DNA matches it firmly. Clone sizes are given selectively: once, few, many, or a class where the clone is expanded.

TRBJ1-2,TRBV7-3,-,-,CASSIGGYGYTF,TGTGCCAGCAGCATCGGAGGGTATGGCTACACCTTC
TRBJ1-2,TRBV28,TRBD1,few,CASSVDRAVGYTF,TGTGCCAGCAGTGTAGACAGGGCAGTAGGCTACACCTTC
TRBJ2-5,TRBV5-6,TRBD2,-,CASSLLGGRAGETQYF,TGTGCCAGCAGCTTGCTTGGCGGGAGGGCCGGGGAGACCCAGTACTTC
TRBJ2-2,TRBV5-4,TRBD1,-,CASSRAGTGITGELFF,TGTGCCAGCAGCCGAGCCGGGACAGGGATTACCGGGGAGCTGTTTTTT
TRBJ1-2,TRBV9,-,-,CASSVATGRNYGYTF,TGTGCCAGCAGCGTAGCTACTGGACGGAACTATGGCTACACCTTC
TRBJ1-1,TRBV19,-,-,CASSTTGSWVTEAFF,TGTGCCAGTAGTACTACAGGGTCGTGGGTCACTGAAGCTTTCTTT
TRBJ2-5,TRBV7-9,TRBD1,few,CASSGTGQETQYF,TGTGCCAGCAGCGGGACAGGGCAAGAGACCCAGTACTTC
TRBJ2-1,TRBV9,TRBD2,-,CASSVHGGVDNEQFF,TGTGCCAGCAGCGTCCACGGGGGGGTGGACAATGAGCAGTTCTTC
TRBJ1-1,TRBV11-2,TRBD1,-,CASSFRRDSFTVHTEAFF,TGTGCCAGCAGCTTCCGCCGGGACAGTTTTACAGTCCACACTGAAGCTTTCTTT
TRBJ2-4,TRBV11-2,TRBD1,-,CASSPPGQGTIAKNIQYF,TGTGCCAGCAGCCCGCCGGGACAGGGGACAATAGCCAAAAACATTCAGTACTTC
TRBJ2-7,TRBV25-1,-,-,CASSGHTALGNEQYF,TGTGCCAGCAGTGGGCACACGGCGCTGGGGAACGAGCAGTACTTC
TRBJ2-4,TRBV27,-,few,CASRGRAKNIQYF,TGTGCCAGCAGAGGCAGGGCCAAAAACATTCAGTACTTC
TRBJ2-2,TRBV9,-,-,CASSVEAVADTGELFF,TGTGCCAGCAGCGTAGAGGCGGTAGCGGACACCGGGGAGCTGTTTTTT
TRBJ2-1,TRBV6-6,TRBD2,-,CASGTSGNNEQFF,TGTGCCAGCGGGACTAGCGGGAACAATGAGCAGTTCTTC
TRBJ2-7,TRBV7-9,-,-,CASSRLYWGATYEQYF,TGTGCCAGCAGCAGGTTATATTGGGGGGCGACCTACGAGCAGTACTTC
TRBJ1-5,TRBV30,TRBD1,few,CAWSVRYDRGGNQPQHF,TGTGCCTGGAGTGTACGATACGACAGGGGGGGCAATCAGCCCCAGCATTTT
TRBJ2-1,TRBV5-4,TRBD2,-,CASSRAGAPYNEQFF,TGCGCCAGCAGCCGGGCGGGAGCGCCCTACAATGAGCAGTTCTTC
TRBJ1-1,TRBV6-5,TRBD1,-,CASSQPGQGTAFF,TGTGCCAGCAGTCAACCGGGACAGGGTACGGCTTTCTTT
TRBJ1-4,TRBV7-9,-,few,CASTTLREQGYEKLFF,TGTGCCAGCACCACTTTGAGGGAACAGGGCTATGAAAAACTGTTTTTT
TRBJ2-4,TRBV7-2,-,-,CASSLNYRGTLNIQYF,TGTGCCAGCAGCTTAAATTACCGGGGAACTCTAAACATTCAGTACTTC
TRBJ2-7,TRBV19,TRBD2,few,CASSTPSGRAFGEQYF,TGTGCCAGTAGTACGCCTAGCGGGAGGGCCTTTGGGGAGCAGTACTTC
TRBJ1-2,TRBV4-3,-,few,CASSQAITRDGYTF,TGCGCCAGCAGCCAGGCTATAACGAGGGATGGCTACACCTTC
TRBJ2-4,TRBV11-2,-,few,CASSLRVAKNIQYF,TGTGCCAGCAGCTTAAGGGTAGCCAAAAACATTCAGTACTTC
TRBJ1-3,TRBV4-3,-,-,CASSGHADIRLSGNTIYF,TGCGCCAGCAGCGGGCACGCGGACATACGACTCTCTGGAAACACCATATATTTT
TRBJ2-2,TRBV4-2,-,few,CASSQEGGEGTGELFF,TGTGCCAGCAGCCAAGAGGGCGGTGAGGGGACCGGGGAGCTGTTTTTT
TRBJ1-3,TRBV6-5,-,few,CASTSSGNTIYF,TGTGCCAGCACAAGCTCTGGAAACACCATATATTTT
TRBJ2-7,TRBV7-2,TRBD1,-,CAVRLPGQGESEQYF,TGTGCCGTCCGACTCCCGGGACAGGGAGAATCCGAGCAGTACTTC
TRBJ2-5,TRBV18,TRBD1,few,CASSSYRGSETQYF,TGTGCCAGCTCCTCGTACAGGGGGTCAGAGACCCAGTACTTC
TRBJ2-3,TRBV7-2,-,few,CASSFRQPVTDTQYF,TGTGCCAGCAGCTTCCGTCAGCCAGTCACAGATACGCAGTATTTT
TRBJ1-2,TRBV6-6,-,-,CASSYTSPNGYTF,TGTGCCAGCAGTTACACGTCACCTAATGGCTACACCTTC
TRBJ2-1,TRBV7-2,-,-,CASSERGRGNLWAHGWFF,TGTGCCAGCAGCGAGCGAGGCAGGGGTAATTTGTGGGCCCACGGGTGGTTCTTC
TRBJ1-4,TRBV25-1,-,-,CASKGGNYEKLFF,TGTGCCAGCAAGGGGGGGAATTATGAAAAACTGTTTTTT
TRBJ2-3,TRBV7-2,-,-,CASRTRGGGTDTQYF,TGTGCCAGCAGGACCCGAGGAGGGGGGACAGATACGCAGTATTTT
TRBJ1-2,TRBV7-2,-,few,CASSSPHYGYTF,TGTGCCAGCAGCTCTCCCCACTACGGCTACACCTTC
TRBJ1-2,TRBV9,TRBD1,-,CASSVGGVGQNYGYTF,TGTGCCAGCAGCGTAGGAGGCGTGGGACAGAACTATGGCTACACCTTC
TRBJ2-7,TRBV11-2,-,-,CASSLGPMAGFYEQYF,TGTGCCAGCAGCTTAGGCCCAATGGCGGGATTCTACGAGCAGTACTTC
TRBJ2-5,TRBV28,TRBD2,few,CASSFLAGGPTQYF,TGTGCCAGCAGTTTTCTAGCGGGGGGGCCGACCCAGTACTTC
TRBJ2-3,TRBV4-2,TRBD2,few,CASSPSLSGSSDTQYF,TGTGCCAGCAGCCCCTCCTTGAGCGGGAGCTCAGATACGCAGTATTTT
TRBJ1-2,TRBV29-1,-,-,CSVEGVGLGYGYTF,TGCAGCGTTGAAGGTGTGGGGCTGGGCTATGGCTACACCTTC
TRBJ1-5,TRBV7-2,-,few,CASSLAPTGRGQPQHF,TGTGCCAGCAGCTTAGCTCCGACCGGGCGTGGGCAGCCCCAGCATTTT
TRBJ2-5,TRBV7-2,-,-,CASSRGLQQETQYF,TGTGCCAGCAGCCGCGGACTGCAACAAGAGACCCAGTACTTC
TRBJ2-7,TRBV28,-,few,CASRGPYEQYF,TGTGCCAGCAGGGGACCCTACGAGCAGTACTTC
TRBJ2-1,TRBV7-9,TRBD1,few,CASSVDRGRYEQFF,TGTGCCAGCAGCGTAGACAGGGGGCGCTATGAGCAGTTCTTC
TRBJ2-5,TRBV2,-,-,CASTGTFGPETQYF,TGTGCCAGCACCGGGACGTTTGGGCCGGAGACCCAGTACTTC
TRBJ1-2,TRBV20-1,-,few,CSAGTDYGYTF,TGCAGTGCCGGGACGGATTATGGCTACACCTTC
TRBJ1-5,TRBV7-2,-,-,CASSLVAVSNQPQHF,TGTGCCAGCAGCTTAGTGGCAGTTAGCAATCAGCCCCAGCATTTT
TRBJ2-1,TRBV11-2,-,-,CASSLVAASTYNEQFF,TGTGCCAGCAGCTTAGTTGCGGCTAGCACGTATAATGAGCAGTTCTTC